This TCR beta chain was retrieved from a study of blood T cell repertoires in COVID-19. The CDR3 is 16 amino acids. With 4 bases removed from V and 8 bases from J, the gap between germline ends came to 20 bases. Per the germline V gene, CDR1 is MGHDK and CDR2 is SYGVNS. Repertoires were generated with immunoSEQ multiplex PCR, while TCRdb's copy carries only in-frame clones and drops some. The data show almost 55,000 clones, 85% to 90% seen once. The chain is built from TRBV25-1 and TRBJ1-4; TRBD1 might be the D (6 bases). The sample comprised peripheral blood. The TCR originated in a human donor in a cohort sampled during active COVID-19. The CDR3 DNA is TGTGCCAGCAGTGGGGCCGGTAACAGGGAGGGCGAAAAACTGTTTTTT. Amino acids: CASSGAGNREGEKLFF.